Sequencing of this TCR beta chain was carried out in a study of blood T cell repertoires in COVID-19. Across the whole study: Whether acute or convalescent, the COVID-19 samples came from the United States, Italy and Spain.

Sequencing used immunoSEQ multiplex PCR; TCRdb keeps in-frame clones, though not all of them. The sample carries around 150,000 clones, about 85% recorded once. CDR3 length: 14 residues. Germline CDR1 SGHAT, CDR2 FQNNGV. Between the trimmed V and J ends, which lost 5 bases and 1 base, there was a span of 9 bases. This chain uses TRBV11-2 with TRBJ2-4; no clear D gene. The sequencing input was peripheral blood. The sequence derives from a human donor with acute or convalescent COVID-19. The donor label of this sample is uncertain. The CDR3 nucleotides are TGTGCCAGCAGCCCCCCTGAGGCCAAAAACATTCAGTACTTC. It yields the protein CASSPPEAKNIQYF.